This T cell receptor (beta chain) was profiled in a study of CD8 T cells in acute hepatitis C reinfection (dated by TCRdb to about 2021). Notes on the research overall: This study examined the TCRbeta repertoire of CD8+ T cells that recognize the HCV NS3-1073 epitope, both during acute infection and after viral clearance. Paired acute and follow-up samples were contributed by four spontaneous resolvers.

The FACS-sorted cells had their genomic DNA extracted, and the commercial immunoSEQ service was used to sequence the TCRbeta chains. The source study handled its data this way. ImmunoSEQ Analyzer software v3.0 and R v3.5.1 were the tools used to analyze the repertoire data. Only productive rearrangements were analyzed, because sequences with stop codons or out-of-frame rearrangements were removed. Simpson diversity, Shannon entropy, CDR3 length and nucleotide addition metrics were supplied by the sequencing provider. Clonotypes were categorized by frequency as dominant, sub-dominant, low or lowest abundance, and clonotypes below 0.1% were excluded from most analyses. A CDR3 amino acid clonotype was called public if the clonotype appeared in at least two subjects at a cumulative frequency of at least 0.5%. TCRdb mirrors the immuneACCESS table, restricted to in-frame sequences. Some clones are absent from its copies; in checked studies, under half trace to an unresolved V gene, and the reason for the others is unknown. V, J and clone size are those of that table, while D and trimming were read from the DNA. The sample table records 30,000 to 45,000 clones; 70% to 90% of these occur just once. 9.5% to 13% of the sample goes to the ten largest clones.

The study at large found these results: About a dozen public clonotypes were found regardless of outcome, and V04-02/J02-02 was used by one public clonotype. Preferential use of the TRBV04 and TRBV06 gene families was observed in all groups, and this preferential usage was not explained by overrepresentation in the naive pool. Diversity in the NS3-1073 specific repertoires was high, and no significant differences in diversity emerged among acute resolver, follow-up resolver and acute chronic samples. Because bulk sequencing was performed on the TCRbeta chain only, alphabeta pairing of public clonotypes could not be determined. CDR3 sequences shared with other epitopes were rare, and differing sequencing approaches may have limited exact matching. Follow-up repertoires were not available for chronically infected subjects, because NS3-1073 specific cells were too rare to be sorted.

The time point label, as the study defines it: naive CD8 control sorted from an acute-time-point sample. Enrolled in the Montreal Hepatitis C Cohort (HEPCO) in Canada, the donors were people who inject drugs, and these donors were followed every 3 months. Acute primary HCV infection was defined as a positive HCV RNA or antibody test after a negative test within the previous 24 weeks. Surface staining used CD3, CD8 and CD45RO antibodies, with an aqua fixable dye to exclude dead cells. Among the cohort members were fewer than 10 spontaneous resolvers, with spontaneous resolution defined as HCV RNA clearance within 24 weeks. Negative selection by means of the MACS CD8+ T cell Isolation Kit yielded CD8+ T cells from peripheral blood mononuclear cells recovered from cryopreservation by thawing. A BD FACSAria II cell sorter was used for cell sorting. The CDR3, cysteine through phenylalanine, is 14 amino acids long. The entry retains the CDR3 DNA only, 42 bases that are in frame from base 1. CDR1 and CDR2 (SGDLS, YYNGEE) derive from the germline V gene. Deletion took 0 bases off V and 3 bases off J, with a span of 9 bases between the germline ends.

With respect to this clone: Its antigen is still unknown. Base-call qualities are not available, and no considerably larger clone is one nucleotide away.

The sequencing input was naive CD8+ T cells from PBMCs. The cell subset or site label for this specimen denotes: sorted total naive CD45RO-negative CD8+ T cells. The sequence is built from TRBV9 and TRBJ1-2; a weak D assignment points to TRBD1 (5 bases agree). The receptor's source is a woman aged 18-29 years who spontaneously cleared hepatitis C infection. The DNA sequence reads TGTGCCAGCAGCGTAGATTCGACAGACTATGGCTACACCTTC. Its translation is CASSVDSTDYGYTF.